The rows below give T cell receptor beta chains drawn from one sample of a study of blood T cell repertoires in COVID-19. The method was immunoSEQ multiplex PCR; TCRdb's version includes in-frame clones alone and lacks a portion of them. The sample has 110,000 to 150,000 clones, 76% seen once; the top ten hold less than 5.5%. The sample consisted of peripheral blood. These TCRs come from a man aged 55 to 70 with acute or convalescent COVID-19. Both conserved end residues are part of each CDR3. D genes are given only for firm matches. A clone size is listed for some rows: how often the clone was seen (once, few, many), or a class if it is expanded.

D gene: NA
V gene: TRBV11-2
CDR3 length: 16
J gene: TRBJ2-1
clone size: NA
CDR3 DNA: TGTGCCAGTAGGGGGCTCGGGAGCAGTACCTACAATGAGCAGTTCTTC
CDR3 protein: CASRGLGSSTYNEQFF

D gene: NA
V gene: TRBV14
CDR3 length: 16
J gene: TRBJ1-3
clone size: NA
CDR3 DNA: TGTGCCAGCAGCCCTCGGGTCTCCTCCTCTGGAAACACCATATATTTT
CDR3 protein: CASSPRVSSSGNTIYF

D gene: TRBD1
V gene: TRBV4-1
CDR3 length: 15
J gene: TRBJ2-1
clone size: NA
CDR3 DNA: TGCGCCAGCAGCCAAGGGCAGGGGGCGGGCAATGAGCAGTTCTTC
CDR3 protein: CASSQGQGAGNEQFF

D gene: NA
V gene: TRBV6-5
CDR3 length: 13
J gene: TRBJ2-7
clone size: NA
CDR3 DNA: TGTGCCAGCCGAACACCAGGGGCCTACGAGCAGTACTTC
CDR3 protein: CASRTPGAYEQYF

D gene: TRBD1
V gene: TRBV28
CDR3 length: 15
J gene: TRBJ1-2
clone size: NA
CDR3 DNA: TGTGCCAGCAGTCCGCCGACAGGGGGGGACTATGGCTACACCTTC
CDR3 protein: CASSPPTGGDYGYTF

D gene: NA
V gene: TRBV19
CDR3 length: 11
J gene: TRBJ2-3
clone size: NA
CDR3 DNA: TGTGCCAGTAGTATGGGGAGTCAGCAGTATTTT
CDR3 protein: CASSMGSQQYF

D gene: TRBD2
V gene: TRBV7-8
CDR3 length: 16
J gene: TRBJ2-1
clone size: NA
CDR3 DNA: TGTGCCAGCAGAGGGCTGGGTAGCGGGAGGGTCCATGAGCAGTTCTTC
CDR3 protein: CASRGLGSGRVHEQFF

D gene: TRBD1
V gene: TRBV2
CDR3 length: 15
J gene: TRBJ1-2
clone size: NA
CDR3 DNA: TGTGCCAGCAGTGTAAGACAGGGGGGCGACTATGGCTACACCTTC
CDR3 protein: CASSVRQGGDYGYTF

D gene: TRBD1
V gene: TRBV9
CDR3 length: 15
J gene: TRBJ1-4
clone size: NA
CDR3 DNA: TGTGCCAGCAGCCCAGGACAGGGGGCCGCAGAAAAACTGTTTTTT
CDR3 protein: CASSPGQGAAEKLFF

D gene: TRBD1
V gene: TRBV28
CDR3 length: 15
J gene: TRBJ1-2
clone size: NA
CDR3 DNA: TGTGCCAGCAGTTTCTTTAACAGGGGAGGCTATGGCTACACCTTC
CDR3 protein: CASSFFNRGGYGYTF

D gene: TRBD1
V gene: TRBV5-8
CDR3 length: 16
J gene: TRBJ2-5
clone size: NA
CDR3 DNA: TGTGCCAGCAGCCCCCGGGGACAGGGCCATGGGGAGACCCAGTACTTC
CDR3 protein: CASSPRGQGHGETQYF

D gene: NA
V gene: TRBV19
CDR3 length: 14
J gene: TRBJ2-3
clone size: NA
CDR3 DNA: TGTGCCAGTAGTATAGCGGGTCGCACAGATACGCAGTATTTT
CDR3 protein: CASSIAGRTDTQYF

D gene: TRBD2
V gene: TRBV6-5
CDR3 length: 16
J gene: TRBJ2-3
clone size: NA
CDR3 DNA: TGTGCCAGCAGTTACGGGGCTAGCGGAAATCCAGATACGCAGTATTTT
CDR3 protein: CASSYGASGNPDTQYF

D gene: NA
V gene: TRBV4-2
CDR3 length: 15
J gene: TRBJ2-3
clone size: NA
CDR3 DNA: TGTGCCAGCAGCCAAGAAGCGAGGTACACAGATACGCAGTATTTT
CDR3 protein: CASSQEARYTDTQYF

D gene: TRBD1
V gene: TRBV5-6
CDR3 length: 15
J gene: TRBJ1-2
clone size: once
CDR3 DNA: TGTGCCAGCAGCTCAGCCACAGGGGGGGACTATGGCTACACCTTC
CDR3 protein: CASSSATGGDYGYTF

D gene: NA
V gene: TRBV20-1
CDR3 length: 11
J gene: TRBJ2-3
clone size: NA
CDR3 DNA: TGCAGTGCTCCAACAGCAGATACGCAGTATTTT
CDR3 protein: CSAPTADTQYF

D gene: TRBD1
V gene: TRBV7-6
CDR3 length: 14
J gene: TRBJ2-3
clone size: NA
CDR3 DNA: TGTGCCAGCAGCACGGGACAGGGGACAGATACGCAGTATTTT
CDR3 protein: CASSTGQGTDTQYF

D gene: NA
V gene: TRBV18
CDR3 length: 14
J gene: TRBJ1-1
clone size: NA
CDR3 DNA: TGTGCCAGCTCACTCGGACAGAAGAACACTGAAGCTTTCTTT
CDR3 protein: CASSLGQKNTEAFF

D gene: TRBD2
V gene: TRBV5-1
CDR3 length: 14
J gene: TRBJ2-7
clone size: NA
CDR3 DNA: TGCGCCAGCACGACGGAGGGAGGGACGTACGAGCAGTACTTC
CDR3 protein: CASTTEGGTYEQYF

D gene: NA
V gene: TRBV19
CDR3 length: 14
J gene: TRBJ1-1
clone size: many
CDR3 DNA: TGTGCCAGTAGTATAGTACTGGGGGGGACTGAAGCTTTCTTT
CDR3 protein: CASSIVLGGTEAFF

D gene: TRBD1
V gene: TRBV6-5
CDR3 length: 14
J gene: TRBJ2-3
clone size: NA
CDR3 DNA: TGTGCCATAGTACGGGGACAGGGCACAGATACGCAGTATTTT
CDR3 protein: CAIVRGQGTDTQYF

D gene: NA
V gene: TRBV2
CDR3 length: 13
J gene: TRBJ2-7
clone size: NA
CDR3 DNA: TGTGCCAGCAGTGCGGACATTCCCTACGAGCAGTACTTC
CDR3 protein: CASSADIPYEQYF

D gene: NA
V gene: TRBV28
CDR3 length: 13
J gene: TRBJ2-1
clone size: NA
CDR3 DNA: TGTGCCAGCAGTTTACGTATAGCAAATGAGCAGTTCTTC
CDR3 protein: CASSLRIANEQFF

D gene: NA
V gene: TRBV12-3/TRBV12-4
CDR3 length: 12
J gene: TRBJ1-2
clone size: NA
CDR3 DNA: TGTGCCAGCAGTTCGACAGTCTATGGCTACACCTTC
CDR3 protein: CASSSTVYGYTF

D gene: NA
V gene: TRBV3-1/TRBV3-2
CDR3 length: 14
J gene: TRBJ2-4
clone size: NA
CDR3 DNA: TGTGCCAGCAGCCAAGATCATCAGGGAGGCATTCAGTACTTC
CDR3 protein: CASSQDHQGGIQYF

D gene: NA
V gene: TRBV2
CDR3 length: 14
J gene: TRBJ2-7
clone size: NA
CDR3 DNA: TGTGCCAGTGGGTCAGGGAAGGGGCACTACGAGCAGTACTTC
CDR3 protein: CASGSGKGHYEQYF

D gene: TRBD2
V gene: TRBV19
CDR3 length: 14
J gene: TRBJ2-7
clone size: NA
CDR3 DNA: TGTGCCAGTAGTATGGAAGGACTAGCTCGCGAGCAGTACTTC
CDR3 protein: CASSMEGLAREQYF

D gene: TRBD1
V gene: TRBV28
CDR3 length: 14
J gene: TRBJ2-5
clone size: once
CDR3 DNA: TGTGCCAGCGCCATCACAGGGGGCGTAGAGACCCAGTACTTC
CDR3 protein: CASAITGGVETQYF

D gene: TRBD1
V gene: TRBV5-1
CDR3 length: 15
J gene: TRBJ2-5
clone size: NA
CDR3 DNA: TGCGCCAGCAGCTTAGTCCTGACAGGGGAGGCGACCCAGTACTTC
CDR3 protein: CASSLVLTGEATQYF

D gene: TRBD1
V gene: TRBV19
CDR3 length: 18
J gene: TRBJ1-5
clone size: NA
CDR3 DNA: TGTGCCAGTAGTATTGGGGGGCGGACAGGGGTCGACAATCAGCCCCAGCATTTT
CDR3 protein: CASSIGGRTGVDNQPQHF

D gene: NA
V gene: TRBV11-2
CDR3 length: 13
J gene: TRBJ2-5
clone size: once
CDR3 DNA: TGTGCCAGCAGCTTAGACAGGGCAGAGACCCAGTACTTC
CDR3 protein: CASSLDRAETQYF

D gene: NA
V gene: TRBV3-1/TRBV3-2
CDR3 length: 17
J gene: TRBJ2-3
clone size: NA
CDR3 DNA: TGTGCCAGCAGCCCGAGAGGACAGAGAAGTTACACAGATACGCAGTATTTT
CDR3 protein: CASSPRGQRSYTDTQYF

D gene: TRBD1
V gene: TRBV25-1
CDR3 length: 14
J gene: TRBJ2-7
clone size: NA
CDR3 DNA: TGTGCCAGCAGTGCTGACAGGGAAACCTACGAGCAGTACTTC
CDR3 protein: CASSADRETYEQYF

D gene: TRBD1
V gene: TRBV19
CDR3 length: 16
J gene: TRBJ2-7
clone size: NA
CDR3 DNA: TGTGCCAGTAGTACCCAACCGGGACAGGGGCCCTACGAGCAGTACTTC
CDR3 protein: CASSTQPGQGPYEQYF

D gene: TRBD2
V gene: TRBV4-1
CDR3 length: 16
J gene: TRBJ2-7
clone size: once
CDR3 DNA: TGCGCCAGCAGCCAAGAGTCGGCGGGAGGGTCCGGCGAGCAGTACTTC
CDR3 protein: CASSQESAGGSGEQYF

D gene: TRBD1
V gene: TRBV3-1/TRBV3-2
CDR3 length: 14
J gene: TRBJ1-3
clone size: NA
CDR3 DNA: TGTGCCAGCAGCCGACAGGGGGAAGGAAACACCATATATTTT
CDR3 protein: CASSRQGEGNTIYF

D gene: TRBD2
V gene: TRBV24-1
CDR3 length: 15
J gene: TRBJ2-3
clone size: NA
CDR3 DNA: TGTGCCACCAGTGACACTAGCGGGGGGTTAGATACGCAGTATTTT
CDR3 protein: CATSDTSGGLDTQYF

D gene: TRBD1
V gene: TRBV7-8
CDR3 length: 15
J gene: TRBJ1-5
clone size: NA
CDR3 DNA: TGTGCCAGCAGCCCGGGACAGCGACGGGATCAGCCCCAGCATTTT
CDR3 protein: CASSPGQRRDQPQHF

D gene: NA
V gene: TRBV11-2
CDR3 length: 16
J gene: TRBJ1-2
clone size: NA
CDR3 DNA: TGTGCCAGCAGCTTGGGCCCCCTAACAGGGACGTCTGGCTACACCTTC
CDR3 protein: CASSLGPLTGTSGYTF

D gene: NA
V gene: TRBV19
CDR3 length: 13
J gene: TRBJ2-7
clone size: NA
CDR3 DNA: TGTGCCAGTAGTAGCGGGCTCTCCTACGAGCAGTACTTC
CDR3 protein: CASSSGLSYEQYF

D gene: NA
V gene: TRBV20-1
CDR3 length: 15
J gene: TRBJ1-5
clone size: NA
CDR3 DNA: TGCAGTGCTAGTATGGGCAGAGTCGGCAATCAGCCCCAGCATTTT
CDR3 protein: CSASMGRVGNQPQHF

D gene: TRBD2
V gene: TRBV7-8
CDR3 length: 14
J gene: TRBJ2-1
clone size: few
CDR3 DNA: TGTGCCAGCAGCCCGGGACTAGCGAGCAATGAGCAGTTCTTC
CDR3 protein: CASSPGLASNEQFF

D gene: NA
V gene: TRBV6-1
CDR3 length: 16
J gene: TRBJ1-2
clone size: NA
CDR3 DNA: TGTGCCAGCAGTGAAAGGGAGGAACTCTGGGACTATGGCTACACCTTC
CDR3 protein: CASSEREELWDYGYTF

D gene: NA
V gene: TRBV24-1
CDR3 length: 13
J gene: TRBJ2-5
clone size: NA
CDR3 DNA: TGTGCCACCAGTGACGGACATGCAGAGACCCAGTACTTC
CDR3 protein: CATSDGHAETQYF

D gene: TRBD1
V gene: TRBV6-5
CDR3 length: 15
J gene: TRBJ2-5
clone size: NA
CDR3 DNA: TGTGCCAGCAGTTACGGACAGACAGGGGGCGAGACCCAGTACTTC
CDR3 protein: CASSYGQTGGETQYF

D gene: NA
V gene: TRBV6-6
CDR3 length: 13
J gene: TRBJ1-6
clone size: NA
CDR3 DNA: TGTGCCAGCAGTGCCTCTCGGAATTCACCCCTCCACTTT
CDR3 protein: CASSASRNSPLHF

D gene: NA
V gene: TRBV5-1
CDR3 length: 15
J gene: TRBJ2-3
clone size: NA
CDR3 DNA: TGCGCCAGCAGCTTGGGCAACCCCTACACAGATACGCAGTATTTT
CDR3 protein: CASSLGNPYTDTQYF

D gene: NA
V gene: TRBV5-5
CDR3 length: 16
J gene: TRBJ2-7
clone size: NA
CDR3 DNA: TGTGCCAGCAGCTTGCCCCCGGGGACAAACACTTACGAGCAGTACTTC
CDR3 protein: CASSLPPGTNTYEQYF

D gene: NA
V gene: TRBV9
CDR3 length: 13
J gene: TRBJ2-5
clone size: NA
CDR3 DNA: TGTGCCAGCAGCCCCACAGGGTGGGAGACCCAGTACTTC
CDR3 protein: CASSPTGWETQYF

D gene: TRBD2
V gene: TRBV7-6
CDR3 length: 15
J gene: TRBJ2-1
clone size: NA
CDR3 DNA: TGTGCCAGCACCCTGAGCGGGGTTAACTACAATGAGCAGTTCTTC
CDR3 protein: CASTLSGVNYNEQFF

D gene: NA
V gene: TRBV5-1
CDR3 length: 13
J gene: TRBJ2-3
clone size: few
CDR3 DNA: TGCGCCAGCAGCTTGTCCGGGACAGATACGCAGTATTTT
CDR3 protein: CASSLSGTDTQYF

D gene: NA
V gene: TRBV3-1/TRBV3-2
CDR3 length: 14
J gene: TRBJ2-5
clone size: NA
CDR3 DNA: TGTGCCAGCAGCCAGCGGGGAGTCGAAGAGACCCAGTACTTC
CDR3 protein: CASSQRGVEETQYF

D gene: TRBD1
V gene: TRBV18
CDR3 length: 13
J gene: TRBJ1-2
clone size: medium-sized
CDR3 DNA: TGTGCCAGCTCACCCACCGGACAGGTCGGCTACACCTTC
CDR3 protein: CASSPTGQVGYTF

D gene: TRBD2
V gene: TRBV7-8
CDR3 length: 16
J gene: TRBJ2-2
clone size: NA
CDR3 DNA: TGTGCCAGCAGCCCTTTACTAGCGGTAAACACCGGGGAGCTGTTTTTT
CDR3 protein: CASSPLLAVNTGELFF

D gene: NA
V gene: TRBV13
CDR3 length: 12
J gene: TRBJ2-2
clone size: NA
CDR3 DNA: TGTGCCAGTGGAGGGTATACCGGGGAGCTGTTTTTT
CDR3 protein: CASGGYTGELFF

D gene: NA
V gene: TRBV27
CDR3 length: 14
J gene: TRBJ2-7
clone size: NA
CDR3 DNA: TGTGCCAGCAGGGCATTCAGGGACTCCTACGAGCAGTACTTC
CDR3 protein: CASRAFRDSYEQYF

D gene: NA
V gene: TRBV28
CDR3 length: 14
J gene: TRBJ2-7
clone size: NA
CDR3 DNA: TGTGCCAGCAGCGTACAGGGTGTCCCCTACGAGCAGTACTTC
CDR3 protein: CASSVQGVPYEQYF

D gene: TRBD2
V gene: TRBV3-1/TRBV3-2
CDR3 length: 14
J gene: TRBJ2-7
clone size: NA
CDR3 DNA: TGTGCCAGCAGCCAATCCGGGACTAGGGGCGAGCAGTACTTC
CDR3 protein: CASSQSGTRGEQYF

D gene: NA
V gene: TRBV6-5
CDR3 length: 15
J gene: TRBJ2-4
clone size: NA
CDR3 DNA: TGTGCCAGCAGTTACTCTTGGGGGGACAAAAACATTCAGTACTTC
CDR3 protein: CASSYSWGDKNIQYF